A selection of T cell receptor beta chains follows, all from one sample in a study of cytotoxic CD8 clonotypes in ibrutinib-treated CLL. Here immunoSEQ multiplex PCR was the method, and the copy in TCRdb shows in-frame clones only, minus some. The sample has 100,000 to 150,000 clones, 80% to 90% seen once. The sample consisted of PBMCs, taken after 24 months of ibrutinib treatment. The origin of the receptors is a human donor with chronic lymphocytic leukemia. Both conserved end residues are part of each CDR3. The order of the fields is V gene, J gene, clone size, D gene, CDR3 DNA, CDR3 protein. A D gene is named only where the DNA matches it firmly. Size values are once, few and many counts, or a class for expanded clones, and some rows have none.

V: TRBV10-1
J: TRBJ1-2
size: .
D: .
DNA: TGCGCCAGCAGTGGGACCAAAGGAACCGAGTATGGCTACACCTTC
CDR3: CASSGTKGTEYGYTF

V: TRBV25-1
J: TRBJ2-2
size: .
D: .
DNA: TGTGCCAGCAGTCCACACAGGATTCAGGGGACCGGGGAGCTGTTTTTT
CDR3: CASSPHRIQGTGELFF

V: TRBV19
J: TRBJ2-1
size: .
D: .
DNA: TGTGCCAGTAGTATGCCCCCCAGCGAGCAGTTCTTC
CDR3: CASSMPPSEQFF

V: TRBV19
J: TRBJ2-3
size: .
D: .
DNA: TGTGCCAGTAGTACCCGAGGTTGGGCTTACACAGATACGCAGTATTTT
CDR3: CASSTRGWAYTDTQYF

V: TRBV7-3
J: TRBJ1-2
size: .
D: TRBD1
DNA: TGTGCCAGCAGCCCCGGGACAGGCGTCCATGGCTACACCTTC
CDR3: CASSPGTGVHGYTF

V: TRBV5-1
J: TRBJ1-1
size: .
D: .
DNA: TGCGCCAGCGGAAGCCTCGGACGGGTGGACACTGAAGCTTTCTTT
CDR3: CASGSLGRVDTEAFF

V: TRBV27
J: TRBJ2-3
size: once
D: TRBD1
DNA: TGTGCCAGCAGTTTTATATGGGGCCGACAGGGATCAGATACGCAGTATTTT
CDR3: CASSFIWGRQGSDTQYF

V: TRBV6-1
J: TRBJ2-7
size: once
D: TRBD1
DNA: TGTGCCACCGGTGAGCGTGGGGGACAGGGGGCCTACGAGCAGTACTTC
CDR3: CATGERGGQGAYEQYF

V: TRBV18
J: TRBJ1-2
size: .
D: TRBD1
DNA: TGTGCCAGCTCACCCGCTCGTGGGACAGGGAATGGCTACACCTTC
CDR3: CASSPARGTGNGYTF

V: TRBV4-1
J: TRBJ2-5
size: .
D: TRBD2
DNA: TGCGCCAGCAGCCAAGTGGCGGGAGGCCAAGAGACCCAGTACTTC
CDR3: CASSQVAGGQETQYF

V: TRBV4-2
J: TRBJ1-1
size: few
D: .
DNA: TGTGCCAGCAGCCAAGTAACAGCGCGGAACACTGAAGCTTTCTTT
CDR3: CASSQVTARNTEAFF

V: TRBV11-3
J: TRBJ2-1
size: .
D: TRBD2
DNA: TGTGCCAGCAGCTACGGACTAGCGGGAGTCAATGAGCAGTTCTTC
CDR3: CASSYGLAGVNEQFF

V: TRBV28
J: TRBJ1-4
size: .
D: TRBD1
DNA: TGTGCCAGCAGACCTCAGTCCGGGACAGGGCCCGAAAAACTGTTTTTT
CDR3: CASRPQSGTGPEKLFF

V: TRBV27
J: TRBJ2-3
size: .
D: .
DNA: TGTGCCAGCTACCAGTCCCCAGATACGCAGTATTTT
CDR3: CASYQSPDTQYF

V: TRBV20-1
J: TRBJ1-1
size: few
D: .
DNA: TGCAGTGCTCCACCGGGCTTTGGGGCTTTCTTT
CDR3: CSAPPGFGAFF